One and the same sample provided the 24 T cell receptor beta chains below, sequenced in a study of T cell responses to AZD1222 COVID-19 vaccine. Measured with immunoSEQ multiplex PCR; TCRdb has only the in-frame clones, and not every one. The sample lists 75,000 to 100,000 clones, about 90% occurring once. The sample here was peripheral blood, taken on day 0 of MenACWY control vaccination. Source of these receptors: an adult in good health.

The CDR3 region is CASSPTLTRTEAFF. The CDR3 bases are TGTGCCAGCAGCCCTACTCTGACGAGGACTGAAGCTTTCTTT. This chain links TRBV9 with TRBJ1-1; D is uncertain. Per the germline V gene, CDR1 is SGDLS and CDR2 is YYNGEE. The CDR3 runs 14 residues. V lost 4 bases and J 5 bases, leaving 15 bases between the germline ends.

CDR3 sequence: CASSLDRSSYEQYF. Here the CDR3 DNA reads TGTGCCAGTAGTTTGGACCGGAGCTCCTACGAGCAGTACTTC. The chain employs TRBV19 and TRBJ2-7; no clear D. This CDR3 contains 14 residues. Trimming left V 5 bases short and J 0 bases short, with 11 bases between. Germline values: CDR1 LNHDA, CDR2 SQIVND (reference sequence).

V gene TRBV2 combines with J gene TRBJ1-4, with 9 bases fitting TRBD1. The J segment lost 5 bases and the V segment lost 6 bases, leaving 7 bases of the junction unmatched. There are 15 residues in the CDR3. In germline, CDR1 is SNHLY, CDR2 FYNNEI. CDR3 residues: CASSPRQGENEKLFF. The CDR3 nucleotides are TGTGCCAGCAGCCCCAGACAGGGGGAGAATGAAAAACTGTTTTTT.

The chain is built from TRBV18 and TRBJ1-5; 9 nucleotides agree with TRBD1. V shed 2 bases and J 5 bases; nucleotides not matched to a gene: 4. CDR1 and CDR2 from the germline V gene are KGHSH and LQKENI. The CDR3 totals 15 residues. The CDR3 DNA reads TGTGCCAGCTCACCATCGACAGGGGGGGATCAGCCCCAGCATTTT. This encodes CASSPSTGGDQPQHF.

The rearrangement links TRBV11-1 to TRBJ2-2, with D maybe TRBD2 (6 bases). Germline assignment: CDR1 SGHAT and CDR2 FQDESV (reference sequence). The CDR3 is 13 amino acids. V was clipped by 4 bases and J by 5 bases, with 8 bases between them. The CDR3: CASSSGTTGELFF. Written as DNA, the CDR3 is TGTGCCAGCAGCTCTGGGACTACCGGGGAGCTGTTTTTT.

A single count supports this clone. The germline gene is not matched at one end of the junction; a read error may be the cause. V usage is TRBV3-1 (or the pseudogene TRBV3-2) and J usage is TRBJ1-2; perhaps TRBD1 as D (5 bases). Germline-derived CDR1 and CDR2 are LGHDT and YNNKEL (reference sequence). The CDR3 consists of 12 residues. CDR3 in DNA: TGTGCCAGCAGCCAAGAAGGGACTCAAGAAACATTC. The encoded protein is CASSQEGTQETF.

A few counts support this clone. CDR3 protein: CASSLGAGTEAFF. The CDR3 DNA is TGTGCCAGCAGCTTGGGGGCAGGAACTGAAGCTTTCTTT. The V gene is TRBV5-5, the J gene TRBJ1-1; no clear D gene. Germline loops: CDR1 SGHKS, CDR2 YYEKEE (reference sequence). This CDR3 spans 13 amino acids. V lost 0 bases, J lost 5 bases, and 8 bases lay in between.

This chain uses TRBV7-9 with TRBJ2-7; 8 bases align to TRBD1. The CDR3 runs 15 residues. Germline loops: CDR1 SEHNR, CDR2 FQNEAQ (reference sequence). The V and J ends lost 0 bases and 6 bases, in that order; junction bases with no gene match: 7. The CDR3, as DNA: TGTGCCAGCAGCTTAGCGAGCGGCAGGGGGCTCGAGCAGTACTTC. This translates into CASSLASGRGLEQYF.

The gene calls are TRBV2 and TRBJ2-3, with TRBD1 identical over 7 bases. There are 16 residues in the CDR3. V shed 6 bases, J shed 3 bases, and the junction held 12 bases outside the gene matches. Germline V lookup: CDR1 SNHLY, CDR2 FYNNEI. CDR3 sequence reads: CASSPGIGGRTDTQYF. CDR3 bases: TGTGCCAGCAGCCCCGGCATAGGGGGCCGAACAGATACGCAGTATTTT.

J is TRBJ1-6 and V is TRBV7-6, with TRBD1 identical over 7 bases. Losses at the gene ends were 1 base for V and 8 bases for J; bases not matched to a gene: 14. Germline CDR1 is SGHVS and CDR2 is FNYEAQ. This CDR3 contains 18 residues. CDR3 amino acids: CASSLGPYRGPKDSPLHF. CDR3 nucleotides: TGTGCCAGCAGCTTAGGTCCCTACAGGGGACCAAAGGATTCACCCCTCCACTTT.

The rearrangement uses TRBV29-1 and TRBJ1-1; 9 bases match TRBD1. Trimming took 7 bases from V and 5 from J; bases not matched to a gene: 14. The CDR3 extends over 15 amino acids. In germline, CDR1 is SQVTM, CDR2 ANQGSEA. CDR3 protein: CSARVVPGQGTEAFF. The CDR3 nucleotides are TGCAGCGCTCGAGTGGTTCCGGGACAGGGAACTGAAGCTTTCTTT. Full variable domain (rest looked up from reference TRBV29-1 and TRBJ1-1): SAVISQKPSRDICQRGTSLTIQCQVDSQVTMMFWYRQQPGQSLTLIATANQGSEATYESGFVIDKFPISRPNLTFSTLTVSNMSPEDSSIYLCSARVVPGQGTEAFFGQGTRLTVV.

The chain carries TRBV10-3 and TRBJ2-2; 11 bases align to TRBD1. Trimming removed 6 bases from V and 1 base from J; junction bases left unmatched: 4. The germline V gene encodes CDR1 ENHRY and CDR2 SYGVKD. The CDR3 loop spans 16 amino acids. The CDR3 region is CAIRAGTGGNTGELFF. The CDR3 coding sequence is TGTGCCATCAGGGCCGGGACAGGGGGGAACACCGGGGAGCTGTTTTTT.

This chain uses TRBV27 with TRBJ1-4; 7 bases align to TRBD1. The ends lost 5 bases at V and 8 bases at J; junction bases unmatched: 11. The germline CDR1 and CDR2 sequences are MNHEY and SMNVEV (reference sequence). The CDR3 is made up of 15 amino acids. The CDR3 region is CASSPGGGLGEKLFF. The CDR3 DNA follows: TGTGCCAGCAGTCCAGGGGGGGGTCTAGGGGAAAAACTGTTTTTT.

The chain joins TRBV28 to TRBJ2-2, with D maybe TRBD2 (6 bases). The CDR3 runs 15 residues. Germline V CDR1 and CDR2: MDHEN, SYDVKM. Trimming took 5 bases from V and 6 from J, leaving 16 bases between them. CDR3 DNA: TGTGCCAGCAGTATTAATGGCGGGGCTTCCGGGGAGCTGTTTTTT. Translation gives CASSINGGASGELFF.

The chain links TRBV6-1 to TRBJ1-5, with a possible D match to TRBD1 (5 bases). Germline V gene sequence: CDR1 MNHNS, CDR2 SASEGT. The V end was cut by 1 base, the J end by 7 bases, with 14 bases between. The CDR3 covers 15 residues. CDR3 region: CASSEDGAGGQPQHF. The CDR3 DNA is TGTGCCAGCAGTGAAGATGGGGCAGGAGGGCAGCCCCAGCATTTT.

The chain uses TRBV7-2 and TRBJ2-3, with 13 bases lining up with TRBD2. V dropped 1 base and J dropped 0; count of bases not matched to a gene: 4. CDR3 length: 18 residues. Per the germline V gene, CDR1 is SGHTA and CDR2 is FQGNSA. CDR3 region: CASSLVGTSGTSTDTQYF. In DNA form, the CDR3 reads TGTGCCAGCAGCTTAGTGGGGACTAGCGGGACTAGCACAGATACGCAGTATTTT. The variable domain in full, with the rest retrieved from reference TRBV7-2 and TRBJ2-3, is GAGVSQSPSNKVTEKGKDVELRCDPISGHTALYWYRQSLGQGLEFLIYFQGNSAPDKSGLPSDRFSAERTGGSVSTLTIQRTQQEDSAVYLCASSLVGTSGTSTDTQYFGPGTRLTVL.

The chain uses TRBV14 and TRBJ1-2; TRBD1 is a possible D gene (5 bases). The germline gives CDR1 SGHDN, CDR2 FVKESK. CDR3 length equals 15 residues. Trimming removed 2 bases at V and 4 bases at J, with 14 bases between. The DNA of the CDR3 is TGTGCCAGCAGCCAACAGGCAGGGCTTATCTATGGCTACACCTTC. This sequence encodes CASSQQAGLIYGYTF.

The DNA for the CDR3 is TGCGCCAGCAGCTTGGATGCGGGGGCCAACGTCCTGACTTTC. Its translation: CASSLDAGANVLTF. This sequence joins TRBV5-1 and TRBJ2-6; no firm D call. The V gene's germline CDR1 is SGHRS and CDR2 YFSETQ. Trimming removed 0 bases from V and 4 bases from J, with 5 bases in between. This CDR3 is built from 14 residues.

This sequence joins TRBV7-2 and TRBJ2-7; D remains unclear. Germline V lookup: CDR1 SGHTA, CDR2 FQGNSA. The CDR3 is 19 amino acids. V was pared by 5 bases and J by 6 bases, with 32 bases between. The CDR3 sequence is CASSPTPVLGLNGRSEQYF. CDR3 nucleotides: TGTGCCAGCAGCCCCACCCCGGTGTTGGGGTTAAATGGGCGTAGCGAGCAGTACTTC.

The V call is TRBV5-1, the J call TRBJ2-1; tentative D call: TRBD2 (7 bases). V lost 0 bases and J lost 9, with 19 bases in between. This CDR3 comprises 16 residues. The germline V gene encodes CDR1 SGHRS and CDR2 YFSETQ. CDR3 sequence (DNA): TGCGCCAGCAGCTTGGGTTATCCGCAAAGGGGGGGTGAGCAGTTCTTC. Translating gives CASSLGYPQRGGEQFF.

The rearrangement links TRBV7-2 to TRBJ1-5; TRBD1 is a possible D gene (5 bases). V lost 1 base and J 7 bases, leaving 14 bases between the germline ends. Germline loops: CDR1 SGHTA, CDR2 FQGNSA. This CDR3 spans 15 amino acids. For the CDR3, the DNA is TGTGCCAGCAGCTTAGTGCCGGGGGGTGGCCAGCCCCAGCATTTT. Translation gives CASSLVPGGGQPQHF. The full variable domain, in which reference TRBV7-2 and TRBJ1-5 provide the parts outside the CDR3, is GAGVSQSPSNKVTEKGKDVELRCDPISGHTALYWYRQSLGQGLEFLIYFQGNSAPDKSGLPSDRFSAERTGGSVSTLTIQRTQQEDSAVYLCASSLVPGGGQPQHFGDGTRLSIL.

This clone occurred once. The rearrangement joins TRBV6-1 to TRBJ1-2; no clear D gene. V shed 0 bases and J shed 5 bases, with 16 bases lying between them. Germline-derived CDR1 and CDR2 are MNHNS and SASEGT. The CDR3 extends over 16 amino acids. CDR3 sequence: CASSEAVYRGGYGYTF. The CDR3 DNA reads TGTGCCAGCAGTGAAGCAGTTTACCGCGGTGGATATGGCTACACCTTC.

CDR3 loop: CASSRDRGGRELFF. For the CDR3, the DNA is TGTGCCAGTAGTAGGGACAGGGGAGGCCGGGAGCTGTTTTTT. The genes are TRBV19 and TRBJ2-2; 10 nucleotides match TRBD1. V gave up 4 bases and J gave up 9 bases; unmatched junction bases: 5. The CDR3 loop spans 14 amino acids. Germline V lookup: CDR1 LNHDA, CDR2 SQIVND (reference sequence).

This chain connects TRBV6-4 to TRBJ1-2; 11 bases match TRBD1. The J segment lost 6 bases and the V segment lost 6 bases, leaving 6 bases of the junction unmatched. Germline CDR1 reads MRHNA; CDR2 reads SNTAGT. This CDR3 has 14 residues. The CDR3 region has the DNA TGTGCCAGCAGAAGGGACAGGGGGAGCGATGGCTACACCTTC. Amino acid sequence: CASRRDRGSDGYTF.